This T cell receptor (beta chain) was sequenced for a study of T cell responses to AZD1222 COVID-19 vaccine. Some second doses came at about 4 weeks and others at about 12 weeks; these were pooled. TCRdb's copy holds only in-frame clones and misses some; the assay was immunoSEQ multiplex PCR. The table lists more than 95,000 clones, approximately 85% of them singletons. Findings and caveats of the study: Donors were largely white British and mainly female; clonal diversity was possibly underestimated. Distributed over spike, vaccine-associated CD4 TCRs predominated at 160-218 and 743-854. Epitopes outside B.1.351 and B.1.1.7 mutated regions reportedly drew nearly half of spike TCRs.

About this clone: Antigen: not known.

CDR3 length equals 15 residues. The junction had 10 bases not matched to a gene; V was cut back by 4 bases and J by 7 bases. Germline assignment: CDR1 SGHTA and CDR2 FQGNSA. The sample was peripheral blood, taken 28 days after the second AZD1222 dose. The chain recombines TRBV7-2 with TRBJ1-2, with 9 positions matching TRBD1. The source is an adult who received the AZD1222 COVID-19 vaccine. CDR3 region: CASSSILGQGTGYTF. The DNA of the CDR3 is TGTGCCAGCAGCTCCATCCTGGGACAGGGAACTGGCTACACCTTC.